These 17 T cell receptor beta chains were all obtained from the same sample, sequenced in a study of beta chain features in type 1 diabetes. Study-wide points: Type 1 diabetes patients had TCRB CDR3s that were shorter (moderately but significantly so) in all four CD4+ subsets.

Their specific antigens are unknown. Every bit of the isolated RNA underwent reverse transcription, so sequencing read expressed TCRB transcripts. Only in-frame clones appear in the TCRdb table, and some are missing; sequencing was by immunoSEQ multiplex PCR. The table lists 250,000 to 300,000 clones, 13% to 15% of them singletons. Sequencing input: naive CD4+ T cells from blood. The receptors stem from a man aged 30 to 45 with type 1 diabetes.

This clone was counted a single time. The chain employs TRBV27 and TRBJ2-7, with 10 bases matching TRBD2. The CDR3 spans 16 residues. After removal of 4 bases from V and 1 base from J, the junction contained 7 bases not matched to a gene. From germline, CDR1 is MNHEY and CDR2 SMNVEV (reference sequence). The CDR3 coding sequence is TGTGCCAGCAGTTCAACCATAGCGGGAGGATCCTACGAGCAGTACTTC. Encoded protein: CASSSTIAGGSYEQYF.

The chain has TRBV6-6 and TRBJ2-2; 11 nucleotides align to TRBD2. The J segment lost 5 bases and the V segment lost 6 bases, leaving 8 bases of the junction unmatched. The CDR3 has 16 amino acids. The germline CDR1 and CDR2 sequences are MNHNY and SVGAGI (reference sequence). The CDR3 DNA reads TGTGCCAGCAGCCACGGGACTAGCGGAGGGACCGGGGAGCTGTTTTTT. Its translation: CASSHGTSGGTGELFF.

This clone was seen more than once but under ten times. The DNA of the CDR3 is TGTGCCAGCAGTTTAGCGGCCGAAGCTAACTATGGCTACACCTTC. It encodes CASSLAAEANYGYTF. This chain links TRBV28 with TRBJ1-2, with no clear D. Germline V gene sequence: CDR1 MDHEN, CDR2 SYDVKM. Between the trimmed V and J ends, which lost 2 bases and 0 bases, there was a span of 10 bases. The CDR3 has 15 residues.

This clone turned up a few times. The chain has TRBV28 and TRBJ1-5, with 9 bases identical to TRBD1. Looked up from germline, CDR1 is MDHEN and CDR2 is SYDVKM. This CDR3 contains 15 residues. After removal of 3 bases from V and 4 bases from J, the junction contained 4 bases not matched to a gene. As DNA, the CDR3 is TGTGCCAGCAGTTTTGATGGACAGGGGAATCAGCCCCAGCATTTT. It yields the protein CASSFDGQGNQPQHF.

The chain has TRBV7-2 and TRBJ2-1, with 12 bases identical to TRBD2. Germline V gene lookup returns CDR1 SGHTA and CDR2 FQGNSA. V shed 4 bases, J shed 8 bases, and the junction held 3 bases outside the gene matches. There are 14 residues in the CDR3. The CDR3 coding sequence is TGTGCCAGCAGCTCTAGCGGGAGGGCCTATGAGCAGTTCTTC. Residues: CASSSSGRAYEQFF.

This clone appeared a few times. The chain links TRBV28 to TRBJ1-5, with D unclear. The germline V gene encodes CDR1 MDHEN and CDR2 SYDVKM. V was shortened by 2 bases and J by 9 bases, with 8 bases between the two germline ends. The CDR3 is made up of 12 amino acids. The CDR3 reads CASSLALTPQHF. CDR3 DNA sequence: TGTGCCAGCAGTTTAGCGTTAACGCCCCAGCATTTT.

This clone has more than one count but fewer than ten. The V gene is TRBV19, the J gene TRBJ2-1, with 9 bases identical to TRBD2. J was trimmed by 4 bases and V by 5 bases; bases with no gene match: 9. Germline assignment: CDR1 LNHDA and CDR2 SQIVND (reference sequence). There are 16 residues in the CDR3. The CDR3 region is CASSRPASGAYNEQFF. The CDR3 coding sequence is TGTGCCAGTAGTCGCCCGGCTAGCGGGGCGTACAATGAGCAGTTCTTC.

This clone has a handful of counts. The rearrangement uses TRBV7-9 and TRBJ2-5, with D possibly matching TRBD1 (5 bases). Germline-derived CDR1 and CDR2 are SEHNR and FQNEAQ (reference sequence). This CDR3 region has 13 residues. V lost 3 bases and J 3 bases, leaving 8 bases between the germline ends. The CDR3 DNA reads TGTGCCAGCAGCTTCCGCAGGGAAGAGACCCAGTACTTC. It encodes CASSFRREETQYF.

The gene calls are TRBV7-3 and TRBJ2-1, with 13 bases fitting TRBD2. The CDR3 has 15 residues. V was clipped by 5 bases and J by 12 bases; unmatched bases: 10. Germline lookup yields CDR1 SGHTA and CDR2 FQGTGA. The CDR3: CASSLGLAGVGAQFF. As DNA, the CDR3 is TGTGCCAGCAGCCTAGGACTAGCGGGAGTCGGGGCGCAGTTCTTC.

This clone was detected a few times. The chain carries TRBV6-1 and TRBJ1-5, with D perhaps matching TRBD1 (5 bases). CDR3 length: 15 amino acids. Germline-derived CDR1 and CDR2 are MNHNS and SASEGT. V was cut by 4 bases and J by 0 bases, with 10 bases left in between. This CDR3 reads CASSVKGYSNQPQHF. The DNA of the CDR3 is TGTGCCAGCAGTGTGAAGGGGTATAGCAATCAGCCCCAGCATTTT.

The chain carries TRBV10-3 and TRBJ2-3, with D possibly being TRBD2 (5 bases). The germline gives CDR1 ENHRY, CDR2 SYGVKD. V lost 4 bases and J lost 2, with 13 bases in between. The CDR3 is 15 residues long. The chain's CDR3 is CAISGERINTDTQYF. CDR3 sequence (DNA): TGTGCCATCAGTGGGGAGCGGATCAACACAGATACGCAGTATTTT.

This clone has more than one count but fewer than ten. The V call is TRBV28, the J call TRBJ2-1, with D maybe TRBD2 (5 bases). The CDR3 is made up of 14 amino acids. From germline, CDR1 is MDHEN and CDR2 SYDVKM. V was shortened by 2 bases and J by 7 bases, with 12 bases between the two germline ends. The DNA of the CDR3 is TGTGCCAGCAGTTTACTCGCGCGGGCGAATGAGCAGTTCTTC. Its translation is CASSLLARANEQFF.

There are a few counts of this clone. The chain carries TRBV15 and TRBJ2-7; D not resolved. Germline loops: CDR1 LNHNV, CDR2 YYDKDF (reference sequence). The V and J ends lost 0 bases and 5 bases respectively, with 8 bases between them. The CDR3 sequence is 13 residues long. The CDR3 region is CATSRDNHNEQYF. The CDR3 DNA reads as TGTGCCACCAGCAGAGATAACCACAACGAGCAGTACTTC.

J is TRBJ1-2 and V is TRBV27; 8 bases agree with TRBD1. V shed 4 bases, J shed 7 bases, and the junction held 2 bases outside the gene matches. CDR3 length: 12 residues. The germline V gene has CDR1 MNHEY and CDR2 SMNVEV (reference sequence). The CDR3 here is CASSSQGVGYTF. In DNA form, the CDR3 reads TGTGCCAGCAGTTCACAGGGGGTTGGCTACACCTTC.

This clone has just a few counts. In DNA form, the CDR3 reads TGTGCCTCTACTCTCTGGAGGCTCTCCTACGAGCAGTACTTC. Protein: CASTLWRLSYEQYF. The chain recombines TRBV19 with TRBJ2-7; possible D gene TRBD2, 5 bases. The length of the CDR3 is 14 residues. Between the trimmed V and J ends, which lost 11 bases and 0 bases, there was a span of 17 bases. Germline assignment: CDR1 LNHDA and CDR2 SQIVND (reference sequence).

The gene calls are TRBV7-6 and TRBJ1-1; no clear D gene. This CDR3 is 14 amino acids long. With 5 bases removed from V and 0 bases from J, the gap between germline ends came to 10 bases. CDR1 and CDR2 (germline): SGHVS, FNYEAQ. The CDR3, as DNA: TGTGCCAGCAGCATCAGCGCCTTGAACACTGAAGCTTTCTTT. Its protein product is CASSISALNTEAFF.

The chain links TRBV5-1 to TRBJ1-2, with 8 bases aligning to TRBD1. Germline lookup yields CDR1 SGHRS and CDR2 YFSETQ. CDR3 length: 15 amino acids. The junction had 15 bases not matched to a gene; V was cut back by 4 bases and J by 10 bases. The CDR3 region is CASSPEGTGARDYTF. CDR3 in DNA: TGCGCCAGCAGCCCTGAGGGGACAGGCGCCCGGGACTACACCTTC.